These 18 T cell receptor beta chains were sequenced from one sample in a study of T cells in Graves' hyperthyroidism and ophthalmopathy. RNA transcripts gave rise to amplified TCR beta CDR3 regions. TCR CDR3 regions were first amplified by RT-PCR with HTBI primers. Using its own MiXCR run on the multiplex PCR reads, TCRdb lists one record per CDR3 protein. This table has around 240,000 distinct CDR3 sequences, less than 20% appearing once. The sample comprised blood. These receptors were taken from a woman aged 18-29 years with Graves' ophthalmopathy.

The V call is TRBV11-2, the J call TRBJ2-1; 10 bases align to TRBD1. The CDR3 has 14 residues. Trimming at V came to 1 base and at J to 8 bases, leaving 2 bases not matched to a gene. From germline, CDR1 is SGHAT and CDR2 FQNNGV. Written as DNA, the CDR3 is TGTGCCAGCAGCTTAGGACAGGGGGCCGATGAGCAGTTCTTC. Its translation: CASSLGQGADEQFF.

This clonotype was counted at least ten times. The chain has TRBV20-1 and TRBJ2-1; TRBD2 agrees at 13 bases. This CDR3 has 14 amino acids. Germline V lookup: CDR1 DFQATT, CDR2 SNEGSKA (reference sequence). The trim removed 6 bases at V and 7 bases at J, leaving 6 bases unmatched. The CDR3 protein is CSADPGLAGNEQFF. The CDR3 nucleotides are TGCAGTGCGGACCCGGGACTAGCGGGGAATGAGCAGTTCTTC.

The sample holds many counts of this clonotype. The chain carries TRBV11-2 and TRBJ2-5; D unclear. Trimming took 8 bases from V and 2 from J, leaving 3 bases between them. Germline-derived CDR1 and CDR2 are SGHAT and FQNNGV. The CDR3 length is 10 residues. CDR3 DNA: TGTGCCAGCGGTCAAGAGACCCAGTACTTC. Amino acids: CASGQETQYF.

Many counts were recorded for this clonotype. The chain uses TRBV30 and TRBJ1-6; D not certain. The germline V gene encodes CDR1 GTSNPN and CDR2 SVGIG (reference sequence). The CDR3 is made up of 13 amino acids. Trimming stripped 0 bases from V and 6 bases from J, with 6 bases between. The chain's CDR3 is CAWSVAFNSPLHF. In DNA, the CDR3 is TGTGCCTGGAGTGTTGCATTTAATTCACCCCTCCACTTT.

This chain uses TRBV20-1 with TRBJ1-2; possibly TRBD1 for D (6 bases). The germline V gene encodes CDR1 DFQATT and CDR2 SNEGSKA (reference sequence). The CDR3 runs to 14 residues. Deletions cut 5 bases from V and 2 bases from J, with 15 bases between. CDR3 sequence reads: CSAQRGLWNYGYTF. CDR3 coding DNA: TGCAGTGCTCAGCGGGGGCTCTGGAACTATGGCTACACCTTC.

This clonotype was counted at least ten times. This chain links TRBV6-1 with TRBJ1-5; 10 bases line up with TRBD1. Germline values: CDR1 MNHNS, CDR2 SASEGT. The CDR3 has 15 amino acids. Trimming at V came to 4 bases and at J to 2 bases, leaving 2 bases not matched to a gene. The CDR3 is CASSGDRGGNQPQHF. In DNA form, the CDR3 reads TGTGCCAGCAGTGGGGACAGGGGCGGCAATCAGCCCCAGCATTTT.

For this clonotype: A much larger clone differs by one base, so this may be a read error. The V call is TRBV18, the J call TRBJ1-5, with 7 nucleotides matching TRBD1. CDR1 and CDR2 from the germline V gene are KGHSH and LQKENI. The junction had 7 bases not matched to a gene; V was cut back by 5 bases and J by 6 bases. The CDR3 loop spans 14 amino acids. CDR3 sequence (DNA): TGTGCCAGCTCATCGGGACAGCTAAGTCAGCCCCAGCATTTT. Its translation is CASSSGQLSQPQHF.

There are many counts of this clonotype. The chain is built from TRBV3-1 and TRBJ2-7; D tentatively reads TRBD1 or TRBD2 (5 bases each). CDR1 and CDR2 (germline): LGHDT, YNNKEL (reference sequence). Trimming pared 6 bases from V and 3 bases from J, leaving 15 bases between. There are 14 residues in the CDR3. DNA of the CDR3: TGTGCCAGCAGTCCCGGGACGGCGGTCTACGAGCAGTACTTC. It codes for CASSPGTAVYEQYF.

J is TRBJ2-3 and V is TRBV3-1, with 8 positions matching TRBD2. This CDR3 contains 19 residues. Germline CDR1 is LGHDT and CDR2 is YNNKEL (reference sequence). J was trimmed by 2 bases and V by 0 bases; bases with no gene match: 13. The CDR3 reads CASSQDRPLSGTTTDTQYF. As DNA, the CDR3 is TGTGCCAGCAGCCAAGATCGACCCCTTAGCGGGACCACCACAGATACGCAGTATTTT.

This clonotype was picked up a small number of times. The chain has TRBV2 and TRBJ1-5, with 11 nucleotides matching TRBD1. This CDR3 comprises 16 residues. J lost 7 bases, V lost 6 bases, and 11 bases had no gene match. CDR1 is SNHLY and CDR2 is FYNNEI in the germline V gene. CDR3 sequence (DNA): TGTGCCAGCAGGCTCGGGACAGGGGGAAGTCGGCAGCCCCAGCATTTT. Translation: CASRLGTGGSRQPQHF.

This clonotype was counted many times. The CDR3: CASSQGTASYEQYF. The CDR3 DNA reads as TGTGCCAGCAGCCAAGGGACAGCTTCCTACGAGCAGTACTTC. V usage is TRBV4-2 and J usage is TRBJ2-7, with D perhaps matching TRBD1 (6 bases). The ends were cut back, 1 base at V and 1 base at J, with 8 bases in the middle. The CDR3 has 14 residues. Germline loops: CDR1 LGHNA, CDR2 YNFKEQ.

The chain employs TRBV7-6 and TRBJ1-6; TRBD1 aligns across 12 bases. Trimming took 3 bases from V and 14 from J; bases not matched to a gene: 5. CDR1 and CDR2 from the germline V gene are SGHVS and FNYEAQ. CDR3 size: 14 residues. The CDR3 DNA sequence: TGTGCCAGCAGCTTGGGGACAGGGGGCTCAGCCCTCCACTTT. Translated: CASSLGTGGSALHF. The full variable domain, its missing parts supplied by reference TRBV7-6 and TRBJ1-6, is GAGVSQSPRYKVTKRGQDVALRCDPISGHVSLYWYRQALGQGPEFLTYFNYEAQQDKSGLPNDRFSAERPEGSISTLTIQRTEQRDSAMYRCASSLGTGGSALHFGNGTRLTVT.

The sample holds many counts of this clonotype. The rearrangement links TRBV18 to TRBJ2-5, with TRBD1 as a possible D gene (6 bases). Germline CDR1 reads KGHSH; CDR2 reads LQKENI. Trimming took 5 bases from V and 3 from J, leaving 16 bases between them. The CDR3 sequence is 15 residues long. The CDR3 is CASSEPGVPKETQYF. The DNA of the CDR3 is TGTGCCAGCTCAGAACCAGGGGTGCCTAAAGAGACCCAGTACTTC.

The chain links TRBV5-8 to TRBJ1-1; the match to TRBD1 covers 9 bases. J lost 10 bases, V lost 4 bases, and 11 bases had no gene match. The CDR3 runs 14 residues. From germline, CDR1 is SGHTS and CDR2 YDEGEE. CDR3 coding DNA: TGTGCCAGCAGCGGACGGACAGGGGTGGCGGGAGCTTTCTTT. Translated, it gives CASSGRTGVAGAFF.

This clonotype was seen repeatedly, ten times or more. V and J are TRBV2 and TRBJ1-1, with 7 bases identical to TRBD1. From germline, CDR1 is SNHLY and CDR2 FYNNEI. The trim removed 8 bases at V and 1 base at J, leaving 7 bases unmatched. There are 14 residues in the CDR3. CDR3 amino acids: CASYWDSPNTEAFF. For the CDR3, the DNA is TGTGCCAGCTACTGGGACAGCCCGAACACTGAAGCTTTCTTT.

This clonotype was counted at least ten times. V gene TRBV6-1 combines with J gene TRBJ2-3, with D possibly TRBD2 on 6 matching bases. The germline V gene encodes CDR1 MNHNS and CDR2 SASEGT. This CDR3 has 16 amino acids. Trimming left V 5 bases short and J 0 bases short, with 15 bases between. The DNA for the CDR3 is TGTGCCAGCAGTTCCCCCGGGAGTTCTAGCACAGATACGCAGTATTTT. Encoded protein: CASSSPGSSSTDTQYF.

This clonotype was seen many times. This chain uses TRBV7-9 with TRBJ2-1, with 14 bases lining up with TRBD2. Germline CDR1 reads SEHNR; CDR2 reads FQNEAQ (reference sequence). The CDR3 is 18 amino acids. V gave up 5 bases and J gave up 1 base; unmatched junction bases: 7. DNA of the CDR3: TGTGCCAGCAGCCAGACTAGCGGGAGGGCCCCATCCTACAATGAGCAGTTCTTC. It codes for CASSQTSGRAPSYNEQFF.

This clonotype was seen a handful of times. The chain couples TRBV4-3 to TRBJ2-2; 13 nucleotides match TRBD2. CDR1 is LGHNA and CDR2 is YSLEER in the germline V gene. This CDR3 is 21 amino acids long. V was pared by 1 base and J by 4 bases, with 15 bases of the junction left unmatched. The CDR3 DNA follows: TGCGCCAGCAGCCAAGGAGGGGGGGGCGGACTAGCGGGAGCCGTCACCGGGGAGCTGTTTTTT. It codes for CASSQGGGGGLAGAVTGELFF.